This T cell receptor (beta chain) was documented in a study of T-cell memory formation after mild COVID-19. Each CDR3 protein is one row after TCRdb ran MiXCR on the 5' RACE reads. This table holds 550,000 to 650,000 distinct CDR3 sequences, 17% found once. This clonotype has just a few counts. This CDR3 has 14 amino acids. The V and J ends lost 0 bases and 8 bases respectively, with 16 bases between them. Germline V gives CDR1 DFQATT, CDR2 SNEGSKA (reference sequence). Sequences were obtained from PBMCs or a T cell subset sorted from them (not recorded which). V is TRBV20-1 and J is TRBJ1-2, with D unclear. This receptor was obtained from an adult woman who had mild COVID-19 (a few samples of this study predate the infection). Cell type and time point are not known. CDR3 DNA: TGCAGTGCTAGAGATTTCGTGGGGAGCCGGGGCTACACCTTC. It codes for CSARDFVGSRGYTF.